This T cell receptor beta chain was captured in a study of CD8+CD57+ T cells in acquired aplastic anemia. Study as a whole: The study obtained an average of around 3.4 ug of DNA from sorted CD4+ and CD8+ cells.

With respect to this clonotype: Its target is unknown.

CD8+CD57+ cell expansion, shown by flow cytometry, had occurred in the patients selected for sequencing. All patients were therapy-naive when blood was sampled. Study outcomes and limitations: Between the patient and control groups, CD8+ Simpson's diversity did not differ significantly. In common between the patients and the controls were twenty-nine CD8+ CDR3 sequences.

Genomic DNA templated the TCR beta VDJ and CDR3 profiling. A single record per CDR3 protein comes from TCRdb applying MiXCR to the reads. Seen here are approximately 180,000 distinct CDR3 sequences, roughly 63% observed once, and the top ten hold about 42%. The sequencing sample was made of sorted CD4+, CD8+, or CD8+CD57+ T cells (not recorded which) from PBMCs. The clonotype was recovered from a human donor with aplastic anemia.

CDR3 DNA: TGCAGCACGACAGGACTAGCGGGAGGGCCAGATACGCAGTATTTT. Translated: CSTTGLAGGPDTQYF. The V and J genes are TRBV29-1 and TRBJ2-3, with 15 bases identical to TRBD2. V dropped 8 bases and J dropped 4; count of bases not matched to a gene: 7. The V gene's germline CDR1 is SQVTM and CDR2 ANQGSEA. The CDR3 contains 15 residues.